This T cell receptor beta chain was profiled in a study of blood T cell repertoires in COVID-19. Sequencing used immunoSEQ multiplex PCR; TCRdb keeps in-frame clones, though not all of them. Among about 310,000 clones listed, approximately 88% were seen once. CDR1 and CDR2 (germline): SEHNR, FQNEAQ (reference sequence). This CDR3 is built from 16 residues. V dropped 2 bases and J dropped 3; count of bases not matched to a gene: 7. This TCR derives from a man aged 55-75 years who had recovered from COVID-19. The chain is built from TRBV7-9 and TRBJ1-3; TRBD1 agrees at 7 bases. Material: PBMCs or T cells enriched from blood (not recorded which). The CDR3 protein is CASSLLGQLYGNTIYF. CDR3 coding DNA: TGTGCCAGCAGCTTACTGGGACAGCTTTATGGAAACACCATATATTTT.